This T cell receptor (beta chain) was captured in a study of blood T cell repertoires in COVID-19. Looking at the study overall: Some COVID-19 samples were acute and others convalescent; all came from the United States, Italy and Spain.

Clones were read by immunoSEQ multiplex PCR, and TCRdb kept only the in-frame ones, dropping some. The sample holds 55,000 to 90,000 clones; around 89% are singletons and the top ten take about 1.3%. The junction had 3 bases not matched to a gene; V was cut back by 3 bases and J by 5 bases. The CDR3 runs 14 residues. Germline values: CDR1 SGHAT, CDR2 FQNNGV. The TCR originated in a human donor in a cohort sampled during active COVID-19. V and J are TRBV11-2 and TRBJ2-1, with 8 bases fitting TRBD1. Sequencing was performed on peripheral blood. CDR3 sequence reads: CASSLTGAHNEQFF. CDR3 nucleotides: TGTGCCAGCAGCTTGACAGGGGCCCACAATGAGCAGTTCTTC.